This TCR beta chain came from a study of shared clonotypes between healthy human individuals. The overall study: The study enrolled a couple of women and a few men aged 18 to 49.

Study conclusions and caveats: Relative to clonotypes present in all four donors, those not shared had lower generation probabilities. How much donors shared clonotypes was expected to be affected by sequencing depth. Owing to a small donor count, the genetic and exposure-history diversity represented was limited.

CDR3 size: 15 residues. V lost 5 bases, J lost 4 bases, and 14 bases lay in between. Per the germline V gene, CDR1 is MRHNA and CDR2 is SNTAGT. The method was immunoSEQ multiplex PCR; TCRdb's version includes in-frame clones alone and lacks a portion of them. Of about 1.5 million clones listed, 95% to 99% are singletons. A remark on this clone: Antigen specificity is unknown.

This receptor was taken from a man aged 30-40 years in good health. J is TRBJ2-2 and V is TRBV6-4; maybe TRBD2 (6 bases). The sequencing sample was made of naive CD4+ T cells sorted from blood. Subset in this sample: CD45RA+ positively selected. This CDR3 reads CASSPIRESTGELFF. As DNA, the CDR3 is TGTGCCAGCAGTCCCATCCGGGAGAGCACCGGGGAGCTGTTTTTT.